This note documents a single TCR beta chain sequence. This specimen belongs to a study of blood T cell repertoires in COVID-19. Whole-study context: Samples came from the United States, Italy and Spain, spanning acute and convalescent COVID-19. PBMCs, B-cell-depleted T cells, or T cells provided the cDNA or gDNA that made up the material.

Per the authors' pipeline: It was from reference gene primer amplification that nucleated cell counts were estimated. This table comes from immunoSEQ multiplex PCR, and its TCRdb copy is limited to in-frame clones, with some not included. The DNA gave D and trimming, while V, J and clone size come from that table. The sample carries about 230,000 clones, around 83% recorded once. The germline V gene has CDR1 LNHDA and CDR2 SQIVND (reference sequence). This CDR3 spans 13 amino acids. V lost 4 bases and J lost 7; bases outside the gene matches: 6. The TCR comes from a woman aged 45-60 years with acute or convalescent COVID-19. The V gene is TRBV19, the J gene TRBJ1-1, with 7 bases lining up with TRBD1. The material sequenced was peripheral blood. The CDR3 bases are TGTGCCAGTAGTAGCGACAGGGAGAGTGAAGCTTTCTTT. Amino acids: CASSSDRESEAFF.